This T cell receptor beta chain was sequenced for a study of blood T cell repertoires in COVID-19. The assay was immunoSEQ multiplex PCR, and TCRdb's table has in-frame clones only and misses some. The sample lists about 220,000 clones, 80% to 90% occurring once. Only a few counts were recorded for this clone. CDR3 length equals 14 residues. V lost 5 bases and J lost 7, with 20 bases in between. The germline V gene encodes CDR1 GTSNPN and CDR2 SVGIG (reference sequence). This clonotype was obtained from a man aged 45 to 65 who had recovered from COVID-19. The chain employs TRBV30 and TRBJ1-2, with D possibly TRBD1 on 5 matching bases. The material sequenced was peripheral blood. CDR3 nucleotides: TGTGCCTGGGATGGTTCCGACAGACAGATTGGCTACACCTTC. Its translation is CAWDGSDRQIGYTF.